These T cell receptor beta chains were read from a single sample in a study of T cell responses to AZD1222 COVID-19 vaccine. Some clones are missing from TCRdb's copy, which holds only in-frame ones; the method was immunoSEQ multiplex PCR. The table includes about 100,000 clones, about 87% detected once. The sample consisted of peripheral blood, taken on day 0 of AZD1222 vaccination. Every receptor here comes from an adult in good health. Each CDR3 is given with its conserved first and last residue. Each record gives: J gene, clone size, D gene, V gene, CDR3 DNA, CDR3 protein. The D gene is left open where the match is weak. The size of a clone is reported for some rows only, either as once, few or many, or as a class for expanded clones.

J gene: TRBJ1-6
clone size: -
D gene: -
V gene: TRBV30
CDR3 DNA: TGTGCCTGGAAAACAGTTACTAATTCACCCCTCCACTTT
CDR3 protein: CAWKTVTNSPLHF

J gene: TRBJ1-4
clone size: -
D gene: TRBD1
V gene: TRBV18
CDR3 DNA: TGTGCCAGCTCACCACAGGCCGGGACAGGGAATGAAAAACTGTTTTTT
CDR3 protein: CASSPQAGTGNEKLFF

J gene: TRBJ1-1
clone size: -
D gene: TRBD1
V gene: TRBV6-5
CDR3 DNA: TGTGCCAGCAGAGATCAACAGGGGGGAGTCACTGAAGCTTTCTTT
CDR3 protein: CASRDQQGGVTEAFF

J gene: TRBJ2-7
clone size: -
D gene: TRBD1
V gene: TRBV11-2
CDR3 DNA: TGTGCCAGCAGCTCCCAGGTGACAGGGGTAGAACAGTACTTC
CDR3 protein: CASSSQVTGVEQYF

J gene: TRBJ2-3
clone size: -
D gene: -
V gene: TRBV5-1
CDR3 DNA: TGCGCCACCGGAGGGGGGCTAGAGTTCACCGGAGATACGCAGTATTTT
CDR3 protein: CATGGGLEFTGDTQYF

J gene: TRBJ1-1
clone size: -
D gene: TRBD1
V gene: TRBV2
CDR3 DNA: TGTGCCAGCAGTACAGGGGGCCCGAACACTGAAGCTTTCTTT
CDR3 protein: CASSTGGPNTEAFF

J gene: TRBJ1-2
clone size: -
D gene: TRBD1
V gene: TRBV5-6
CDR3 DNA: TGTGCCAGCAGCACCACGGGACAGGGGGCTAGGGGCTACACCTTC
CDR3 protein: CASSTTGQGARGYTF

J gene: TRBJ1-4
clone size: -
D gene: -
V gene: TRBV30
CDR3 DNA: TGTGCCGGGGGTCGAGAAAAACTGTTTTTT
CDR3 protein: CAGGREKLFF

J gene: TRBJ1-3
clone size: -
D gene: TRBD1
V gene: TRBV5-1
CDR3 DNA: TGCGCCAGCAGCTTGGAGACCGGGACAGGGTCTGGAAACACCATATATTTT
CDR3 protein: CASSLETGTGSGNTIYF

J gene: TRBJ1-5
clone size: -
D gene: TRBD1
V gene: TRBV5-1
CDR3 DNA: TGCGCCAGCAGCTTAGGGGGCAGCAATCAGCCCCAGCATTTT
CDR3 protein: CASSLGGSNQPQHF

J gene: TRBJ2-7
clone size: once
D gene: -
V gene: TRBV11-2
CDR3 DNA: TGTGCCAGCAGCTTTGGGACTGACTCCTACGAGCAGTACTTC
CDR3 protein: CASSFGTDSYEQYF

J gene: TRBJ1-1
clone size: -
D gene: -
V gene: TRBV5-1
CDR3 DNA: TGCGCCAGCAGCTACAACAGTGACTCGAACACTGAAGCTTTCTTT
CDR3 protein: CASSYNSDSNTEAFF

J gene: TRBJ1-2
clone size: -
D gene: -
V gene: TRBV4-1
CDR3 DNA: TGCGCCAGCAGCCAAGGGGAGGGGGACTACAACTATGGCTACACCTTC
CDR3 protein: CASSQGEGDYNYGYTF

J gene: TRBJ1-2
clone size: -
D gene: -
V gene: TRBV4-3
CDR3 DNA: TGCGCCAGCAGCCAAGACAGGGGCATTTGGAGTGGCTACACCTTC
CDR3 protein: CASSQDRGIWSGYTF

J gene: TRBJ2-1
clone size: -
D gene: -
V gene: TRBV6-1
CDR3 DNA: TGTGCCAGCAGTGAAGTGGGGGGCCTTTTCAACAATGAGCAGTTCTTC
CDR3 protein: CASSEVGGLFNNEQFF

J gene: TRBJ2-3
clone size: -
D gene: TRBD1
V gene: TRBV9
CDR3 DNA: TGTGCCAGCAGCGTAGATCGGGACAGGGGGTTCGACACAGATACGCAGTATTTT
CDR3 protein: CASSVDRDRGFDTDTQYF

J gene: TRBJ2-2
clone size: -
D gene: -
V gene: TRBV6-2/TRBV6-3
CDR3 DNA: TGTGCCAGCAGCTCAATAGGCCCCGGCCGGACCGGGGAGCTGTTTTTT
CDR3 protein: CASSSIGPGRTGELFF

J gene: TRBJ2-7
clone size: -
D gene: -
V gene: TRBV19
CDR3 DNA: TGTGCCAGTTTACAGGACCCCTACGAGCAGTACTTC
CDR3 protein: CASLQDPYEQYF

J gene: TRBJ1-1
clone size: -
D gene: -
V gene: TRBV6-5
CDR3 DNA: TGTGCCAGCGAGAGATTGGGCGGCGGGGACACTGAAGCTTTCTTT
CDR3 protein: CASERLGGGDTEAFF

J gene: TRBJ2-2
clone size: -
D gene: -
V gene: TRBV7-3
CDR3 DNA: TGTGCCAGCAGCTTGAGAGATGCGAACACCGGGGAGCTGTTTTTT
CDR3 protein: CASSLRDANTGELFF

J gene: TRBJ1-6
clone size: -
D gene: -
V gene: TRBV18
CDR3 DNA: TGTGCCAGCTCACCACGGGACACTAATCTCCTCCACTTT
CDR3 protein: CASSPRDTNLLHF

J gene: TRBJ1-5
clone size: -
D gene: TRBD1
V gene: TRBV19
CDR3 DNA: TGTGCCAGTAGTATCAGGGGGCCTCAGCCCCAGCATTTT
CDR3 protein: CASSIRGPQPQHF

J gene: TRBJ1-4
clone size: -
D gene: -
V gene: TRBV6-1
CDR3 DNA: TGTGCCAGCAGTGAAGCGCTTCCGGGGGGAGGGAATGAAAAACTGTTTTTT
CDR3 protein: CASSEALPGGGNEKLFF

J gene: TRBJ1-1
clone size: -
D gene: -
V gene: TRBV29-1
CDR3 DNA: TGCAGCGTTGCAGACAGTATTGAAGCTTTCTTT
CDR3 protein: CSVADSIEAFF

J gene: TRBJ1-4
clone size: once
D gene: -
V gene: TRBV5-1
CDR3 DNA: TGCGCCAGCAGCCCGGACAACGGGAGGGAAAAACTGTTTTTT
CDR3 protein: CASSPDNGREKLFF

J gene: TRBJ2-5
clone size: -
D gene: TRBD2
V gene: TRBV7-3
CDR3 DNA: TGTGCCAGCAGCCTTGGGACTAGCGGGGGACAAGAGACCCAGTACTTC
CDR3 protein: CASSLGTSGGQETQYF

J gene: TRBJ1-1
clone size: -
D gene: -
V gene: TRBV19
CDR3 DNA: TGTGCCAGTAGTATCGGCGGGGCGGCTGCTGCTTTCTTT
CDR3 protein: CASSIGGAAAAFF

J gene: TRBJ1-1
clone size: -
D gene: -
V gene: TRBV11-2
CDR3 DNA: TGTGCCAGCAGCTTAGGGCGGAACACTGAAGCTTTCTTT
CDR3 protein: CASSLGRNTEAFF

J gene: TRBJ1-6
clone size: -
D gene: -
V gene: TRBV6-2/TRBV6-3
CDR3 DNA: TGTGCCAGCAGCCTCCACGGGTCACCCCTCCACTTT
CDR3 protein: CASSLHGSPLHF

J gene: TRBJ1-5
clone size: -
D gene: -
V gene: TRBV5-8
CDR3 DNA: TGTGCCAGCAGCTTGGCCGGGTATAGCAATCAGCCCCAGCATTTT
CDR3 protein: CASSLAGYSNQPQHF

J gene: TRBJ1-4
clone size: -
D gene: -
V gene: TRBV7-2
CDR3 DNA: TGTGCCAGCAGCTTAGAAGGCACGGTCCCCGGTGAAAAACTGTTTTTT
CDR3 protein: CASSLEGTVPGEKLFF

J gene: TRBJ1-1
clone size: -
D gene: -
V gene: TRBV2
CDR3 DNA: TGTGCCAGCAGTTCAAGTGGGGGGGTGGGCACTGAAGCTTTCTTT
CDR3 protein: CASSSSGGVGTEAFF

J gene: TRBJ1-4
clone size: -
D gene: TRBD1
V gene: TRBV9
CDR3 DNA: TGTGCCAGCAGCCCGCAATTTAGGCGACCGGGACAGGGGGATGAAAAACTGTTTTTT
CDR3 protein: CASSPQFRRPGQGDEKLFF

J gene: TRBJ1-1
clone size: -
D gene: -
V gene: TRBV14
CDR3 DNA: TGTGCCAGCAGCCAAGATGCGGGTTACACTGAAGCTTTCTTT
CDR3 protein: CASSQDAGYTEAFF

J gene: TRBJ2-1
clone size: once
D gene: -
V gene: TRBV14
CDR3 DNA: TGTGCCAGCAGCCAAGACTGGAGGCAGGGAGTAGGTAATGAGCAGTTCTTC
CDR3 protein: CASSQDWRQGVGNEQFF

J gene: TRBJ1-2
clone size: -
D gene: -
V gene: TRBV7-9
CDR3 DNA: TGTGCCAGCATCAAGAGGGGGGATGGCTACACCTTC
CDR3 protein: CASIKRGDGYTF